These 26 T cell receptor beta chains originate from one sample sequenced in a study of cytomegalovirus exposure and HLA in healthy donors. Assay used: immunoSEQ multiplex PCR; TCRdb lists only in-frame clones, some missing. This repertoire shows over 50,000 clones, about 91% found once; its top ten account for roughly 5.3%. Specimen: PBMCs. These receptors originate from a man younger than 35 in good health and CMV-seropositive.

The chain combines TRBV27 with TRBJ2-1, with 7 nucleotides matching TRBD1. CDR3 length: 15 residues. CDR1 is MNHEY, CDR2 SMNVEV, per germline (reference sequence). V dropped 3 bases and J dropped 8; count of bases not matched to a gene: 10. The CDR3 nucleotides read TGTGCCAGCAGTTTTTATGAGACAGGGTCGGATGAGCAGTTCTTC. Its translation: CASSFYETGSDEQFF.

The rearrangement joins TRBV9 to TRBJ2-1, with TRBD2 matching 14 bases. The V gene's germline CDR1 is SGDLS and CDR2 YYNGEE. The CDR3 is 18 amino acids. Germline trimming cut 7 bases from V and 4 bases from J; bases unmatched to any gene: 13. This chain's CDR3 is CASAVVDGLAGGYNEQFF. For the CDR3, the DNA is TGTGCCAGCGCCGTTGTAGACGGACTAGCGGGAGGTTACAATGAGCAGTTCTTC.

The rearrangement uses TRBV20-1 and TRBJ2-3; D call uncertain. Germline V CDR1 and CDR2: DFQATT, SNEGSKA (reference sequence). V lost 3 bases and J 9 bases, leaving 10 bases between the germline ends. The CDR3 is 11 residues long. CDR3 DNA sequence: TGCAGTGCTAGTATCCTAGTGACGCAGTATTTT. This codes for CSASILVTQYF.

The V call is TRBV27, the J call TRBJ2-7; 8 bases are shared with TRBD1. CDR1 is MNHEY and CDR2 is SMNVEV in the germline V gene (reference sequence). The CDR3 loop spans 16 amino acids. V lost 4 bases to trimming and J lost 2 bases; unmatched junction nucleotides: 10. The CDR3 nucleotides read TGTGCCAGCAGTTGGGGCACTACAGGGGGAACCTACGAGCAGTACTTC. Translation gives CASSWGTTGGTYEQYF.

J is TRBJ1-2 and V is TRBV5-4; weak D call: TRBD1 (6 bases). This CDR3 contains 15 residues. Germline values: CDR1 SGHNT, CDR2 YYREEE (reference sequence). Trimming took off 4 bases at V and 0 bases at J, with 13 bases between the two ends. The CDR3 sequence is CASSPGQSANYGYTF. CDR3 in DNA: TGTGCCAGCAGCCCGGGACAATCAGCTAACTATGGCTACACCTTC. The entire variable domain, with the rest obtained from reference TRBV5-4 and TRBJ1-2, is as follows: ETGVTQSPTHLIKTRGQQVTLRCSSQSGHNTVSWYQQALGQGPQFIFQYYREEENGRGNFPPRFSGLQFPNYSSELNVNALELDDSALYLCASSPGQSANYGYTFGSGTRLTVV.

The chain has TRBV28 and TRBJ1-1, with D maybe TRBD1 (6 bases). V shed 5 bases and J shed 7 bases, with 14 bases lying between them. The germline V gene encodes CDR1 MDHEN and CDR2 SYDVKM. The CDR3 sequence is 13 residues long. CDR3 amino acids: CASSLTGSGEAFF. As DNA, the CDR3 is TGTGCCAGCAGTCTAACAGGGTCTGGTGAAGCTTTCTTT.

The chain carries TRBV6-5 and TRBJ1-2; no firm D call. The V and J ends lost 6 bases and 5 bases respectively, with 10 bases between them. The CDR3 is 12 amino acids. CDR1 is MNHEY, CDR2 SVGAGI, per germline. The chain's CDR3 is CASRTTFYGYTF. CDR3 bases: TGTGCCAGCAGAACGACATTTTATGGCTACACCTTC.

The table lists this clone with a few counts. V gene TRBV14 combines with J gene TRBJ2-7, with 10 bases fitting TRBD2. The CDR3 sequence is 18 residues long. The V gene end was trimmed by 2 bases and the J gene end by 3 bases; junction bases not matched to a gene: 13. The germline gives CDR1 SGHDN, CDR2 FVKESK. CDR3 DNA sequence: TGTGCCAGCAGCCAAAGGCCCGGACTAGCGGACCTCGGCTACGAGCAGTACTTC. The encoded protein is CASSQRPGLADLGYEQYF.

The rearrangement links TRBV5-1 to TRBJ2-7; D perhaps matches TRBD1 (6 bases). The CDR3 runs 13 residues. Germline CDR1 and CDR2: SGHRS and YFSETQ. With 4 bases removed from V and 0 bases from J, the gap between germline ends came to 8 bases. The CDR3 spells CASSQDSSYEQYF. In DNA form, the CDR3 reads TGCGCCAGCAGCCAGGACAGCTCCTACGAGCAGTACTTC.

The rearrangement joins TRBV7-8 to TRBJ2-2; 9 nucleotides align to TRBD1. V gave up 4 bases and J gave up 3 bases; unmatched junction bases: 15. The length of the CDR3 is 19 residues. The germline gives CDR1 SGHVS, CDR2 FQNEAQ. The CDR3 bases are TGTGCCAGCAGCTCCACTCGACAGGGGGACGCGATACACACCGGGGAGCTGTTTTTT. It is translated as CASSSTRQGDAIHTGELFF.

The chain couples TRBV15 to TRBJ1-3, with TRBD1 identical over 9 bases. There are 15 residues in the CDR3. J gave up 9 bases and V 0 bases, and 6 bases lay outside the gene matches. Germline values: CDR1 LNHNV, CDR2 YYDKDF (reference sequence). This CDR3 is CATSRDPGQGTTIYF. The CDR3 nucleotides are TGTGCCACCAGCAGAGATCCCGGACAGGGGACCACCATATATTTT.

The chain has TRBV15 and TRBJ2-1; 8 nucleotides align to TRBD2. The CDR3 totals 15 residues. Germline V gene sequence: CDR1 LNHNV, CDR2 YYDKDF (reference sequence). V lost 0 bases and J lost 7; bases outside the gene matches: 5. The CDR3 DNA reads TGTGCCACCAGCAGAGATCGGGGGGGATTAAATGAGCAGTTCTTC. Translated, it gives CATSRDRGGLNEQFF.

The rearrangement uses TRBV28 and TRBJ1-4; no clear D. V lost 10 bases and J lost 0, with 3 bases in between. This CDR3 has 11 amino acids. The germline V gene encodes CDR1 MDHEN and CDR2 SYDVKM. Here the CDR3 reads CATTTNEKLFF. CDR3 sequence (DNA): TGTGCCACTACAACTAATGAAAAACTGTTTTTT.

The chain couples TRBV10-3 to TRBJ2-5, with TRBD1 matching over 7 bases. Germline loops: CDR1 ENHRY, CDR2 SYGVKD. J was trimmed by 6 bases and V by 6 bases; bases with no gene match: 7. The CDR3 has 13 residues. The CDR3 here is CAIRSQGDQTQYF. CDR3 in DNA: TGTGCCATCAGATCTCAGGGGGACCAGACCCAGTACTTC.

The CDR3: CASSSRLAGGWELFF. The CDR3 DNA follows: TGTGCCAGCAGTTCGAGACTAGCGGGGGGTTGGGAGCTGTTTTTT. The rearrangement links TRBV27 to TRBJ2-2; 13 bases are shared with TRBD2. In germline, CDR1 is MNHEY, CDR2 SMNVEV (reference sequence). This CDR3 spans 15 amino acids. V lost 4 bases and J lost 9; bases outside the gene matches: 5.

The J gene is TRBJ2-7, the V gene TRBV27; a possible D gene is TRBD2 (5 bases). In germline, CDR1 is MNHEY, CDR2 SMNVEV (reference sequence). The CDR3 sequence is 13 residues long. V dropped 0 bases and J dropped 3 bases, with 6 bases sitting between them. Here the CDR3 DNA reads TGTGCCAGCAGTTTATCCGGGAACTACGAGCAGTACTTC. Protein: CASSLSGNYEQYF.

For the CDR3, the DNA is TGTGCCATCAGCAGGGAACCAGACGGCACTGAAGCTTTCTTT. Translation gives CAISREPDGTEAFF. The rearrangement joins TRBV10-3 to TRBJ1-1, with TRBD1 as a possible D gene (5 bases). V lost 6 bases to trimming and J lost 4 bases, with 15 bases between them. The CDR3 is 14 amino acids. Germline V gene lookup returns CDR1 ENHRY and CDR2 SYGVKD.

The rearrangement joins TRBV27 to TRBJ1-2, with no clear D. CDR1 is MNHEY and CDR2 is SMNVEV in the germline V gene (reference sequence). The CDR3 sequence is 15 residues long. With 2 bases removed from V and 8 bases from J, the gap between germline ends came to 18 bases. CDR3 DNA: TGTGCCAGCAGTTTAAAAAGGAGTGGTGTGAGGGGCTACACCTTC. Amino acid sequence: CASSLKRSGVRGYTF.

The chain links TRBV19 to TRBJ1-2, with D perhaps TRBD1 (5 bases). CDR1 is LNHDA, CDR2 SQIVND, per germline (reference sequence). This CDR3 is 15 amino acids long. Trimming removed 3 bases from V and 4 bases from J, with 15 bases in between. The CDR3 protein is CASSIRGNRGYGYTF. Here the CDR3 DNA reads TGTGCCAGTAGTATCCGGGGGAATCGGGGCTATGGCTACACCTTC.

V is TRBV7-3 and J is TRBJ1-2; possible D gene TRBD1, 5 bases. The length of the CDR3 is 13 residues. V dropped 8 bases and J dropped 7 bases, with 17 bases sitting between them. The germline V gene has CDR1 SGHTA and CDR2 FQGTGA. CDR3 residues: CASLKRGLGGYTF. Here the CDR3 DNA reads TGTGCCAGCTTAAAAAGGGGACTTGGTGGCTACACCTTC. Drawing the rest from reference TRBV7-3 and TRBJ1-2, the complete variable domain is GAGVSQTPSNKVTEKGKYVELRCDPISGHTALYWYRQSLGQGPEFLIYFQGTGAADDSGLPNDRFFAVRPEGSVSTLKIQRTERGDSAVYLCASLKRGLGGYTFGSGTRLTVV.

V is TRBV7-3 and J is TRBJ2-3; maybe TRBD1 (6 bases). Germline V CDR1 and CDR2: SGHTA, FQGTGA. The CDR3 runs to 14 residues. V lost 5 bases and J lost 0, with 9 bases in between. The CDR3 loop is CASSPGQSTDTQYF. DNA for the CDR3: TGTGCCAGCAGCCCAGGACAGAGCACAGATACGCAGTATTTT.

The chain combines TRBV5-1 with TRBJ2-7; 8 positions agree with TRBD1. Unmatched junction bases numbered 9, after V lost 4 bases and J lost 3 bases. In germline, CDR1 is SGHRS, CDR2 YFSETQ. This CDR3 region has 15 residues. For the CDR3, the DNA is TGCGCCAGCAGCCCTTCCGCAACAGGGGGCTACGAGCAGTACTTC. Residues: CASSPSATGGYEQYF.

The rearrangement uses TRBV27 and TRBJ1-1, with D uncertain. This CDR3 region has 13 residues. The germline CDR1 and CDR2 sequences are MNHEY and SMNVEV (reference sequence). Deletions cut 5 bases from V and 1 base from J, with 8 bases between. DNA for the CDR3: TGTGCCAGCAGTCCTGGCAGGAACACTGAAGCTTTCTTT. Translated, it gives CASSPGRNTEAFF.

The genes are TRBV2 and TRBJ1-4, with 7 bases aligning to TRBD1. CDR3 size: 15 residues. Germline loops: CDR1 SNHLY, CDR2 FYNNEI. J was trimmed by 5 bases and V by 6 bases; bases with no gene match: 9. The CDR3 bases are TGTGCCAGCAGAGCGCTGGGACAGAGAAATGAAAAACTGTTTTTT. It specifies CASRALGQRNEKLFF.

The gene calls are TRBV18 and TRBJ2-5; possibly TRBD2 for D (6 bases). V was shortened by 2 bases and J by 3 bases, with 10 bases between the two germline ends. The CDR3 length is 14 residues. Germline V gene sequence: CDR1 KGHSH, CDR2 LQKENI. DNA for the CDR3: TGTGCCAGCTCACCATTTGGAGGGGAAGAGACCCAGTACTTC. Translation gives CASSPFGGEETQYF. The entire variable domain, with the rest obtained from reference TRBV18 and TRBJ2-5, is as follows: NAGVMQNPRHLVRRRGQEARLRCSPMKGHSHVYWYRQLPEEGLKFMVYLQKENIIDESGMPKERFSAEFPKEGPSILRIQQVVRGDSAAYFCASSPFGGEETQYFGPGTRLLVL.

This chain connects TRBV11-3 to TRBJ2-7; TRBD2 aligns across 7 bases. The germline V gene encodes CDR1 SGHNT and CDR2 YENEEA. The CDR3 consists of 14 residues. The trim removed 3 bases at V and 0 bases at J, leaving 2 bases unmatched. This CDR3 reads CASSLGGSSYEQYF. The CDR3 coding sequence is TGTGCCAGCAGCTTGGGGGGGAGCTCCTACGAGCAGTACTTC.